The T cell receptor beta chain under discussion was sequenced for a study of beta chain features in type 1 diabetes. Background on the study: Healthy donors, compared against patients, showed similar age, gender and cell yields. Sorted cells numbering 95 million to 110 million were examined across all samples. Points from the study as a whole: Insertion counts at VDJ junctions were lower in type 1 diabetes patients, who also showed more deletions there. Type 1 diabetes patients had moderately but significantly shorter TCRB CDR3s in all four CD4+ subsets. Patients' naive, central memory and Treg TCRB repertoires seemed closer to one another than those of healthy donors.

Germline trimming cut 5 bases from V and 1 base from J; bases unmatched to any gene: 5. Germline values: CDR1 LGHNT, CDR2 FRNRAP. This CDR3 spans 15 amino acids. TCRB transcripts that were expressed got sequenced, as all of the isolated RNA had been reverse transcribed. Only in-frame clones appear in the TCRdb table, and some are missing; sequencing was by immunoSEQ multiplex PCR. The table records about 700,000 clones, roughly 13% of them present only once. Worth noting for this clone: Its specificity is unknown.

This sequence originates from a man aged 18 to 30 with type 1 diabetes. Sequences were obtained from naive CD4+ T cells from blood. This sequence joins TRBV12-5 and TRBJ2-3, with 8 nucleotides matching TRBD1. For the CDR3, the DNA is TGTGCTAGTGGTCTTACGGGACAGGGCACAGATACGCAGTATTTT. It specifies CASGLTGQGTDTQYF.